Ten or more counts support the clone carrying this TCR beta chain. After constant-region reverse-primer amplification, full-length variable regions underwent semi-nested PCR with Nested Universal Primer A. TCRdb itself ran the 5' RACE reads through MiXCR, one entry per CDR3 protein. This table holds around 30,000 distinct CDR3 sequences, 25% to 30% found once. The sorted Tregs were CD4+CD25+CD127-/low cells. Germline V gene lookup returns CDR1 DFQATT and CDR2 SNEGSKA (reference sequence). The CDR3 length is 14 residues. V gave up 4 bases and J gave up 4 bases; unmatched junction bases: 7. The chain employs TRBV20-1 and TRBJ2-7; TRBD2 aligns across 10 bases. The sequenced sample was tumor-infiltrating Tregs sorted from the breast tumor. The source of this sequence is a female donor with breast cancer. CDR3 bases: TGCAGTGCTACCGCTAGCGGGAGTCGGTACGAGCAGTACTTC. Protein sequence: CSATASGSRYEQYF.